Each of the 29 T cell receptor beta chains below was sequenced from the same sample in a study of blood T cell repertoires in COVID-19. Repertoires were generated with immunoSEQ multiplex PCR, while TCRdb's copy carries only in-frame clones and drops some. The data show 200,000 to 300,000 clones, approximately 82% seen once. Sequencing was performed on peripheral blood. Source of these receptors: a woman younger than 35 with acute or convalescent COVID-19.

This chain connects TRBV28 to TRBJ1-2, with TRBD1 as a possible D gene (6 bases). Germline CDR1 and CDR2: MDHEN and SYDVKM. The ends were cut back, 7 bases at V and 5 bases at J, with 11 bases in the middle. The CDR3 covers 12 residues. This chain's CDR3 is CASTGERYGYTF. The CDR3 region has the DNA TGTGCCAGCACAGGGGAAAGATATGGCTACACCTTC.

This clone was observed once. The V call is TRBV27, the J call TRBJ2-3; D remains unclear. The V gene's germline CDR1 is MNHEY and CDR2 SMNVEV (reference sequence). The CDR3 extends over 13 amino acids. The germline V and J ends were trimmed by 10 bases and 0 bases, with 11 bases remaining between them. CDR3 DNA sequence: TGTGCCACCAAATCGACTAGCACAGATACGCAGTATTTT. Protein product: CATKSTSTDTQYF.

V is TRBV6-5 and J is TRBJ1-5; 9 positions agree with TRBD1. This CDR3 has 13 residues. The V gene's germline CDR1 is MNHEY and CDR2 SVGAGI. J was trimmed by 5 bases and V by 7 bases; bases with no gene match: 3. As DNA, the CDR3 is TGTGCCAGCATAAGACAGGGGGATCAGCCCCAGCATTTT. Translated: CASIRQGDQPQHF.

CDR3 DNA: TGTGCCAGCAGCTTAGTCGCGGGGGTTATGGCGGGAGGACCCTACGAGCAGTACTTC. It translates to CASSLVAGVMAGGPYEQYF. The chain uses TRBV7-6 and TRBJ2-7, with 8 bases fitting TRBD2. CDR1 is SGHVS, CDR2 FNYEAQ, per germline. This CDR3 comprises 19 residues. The V gene end was trimmed by 1 base and the J gene end by 2 bases; junction bases not matched to a gene: 16. The variable domain in full, with the rest retrieved from reference TRBV7-6 and TRBJ2-7, is GAGVSQSPRYKVTKRGQDVALRCDPISGHVSLYWYRQALGQGPEFLTYFNYEAQQDKSGLPNDRFSAERPEGSISTLTIQRTEQRDSAMYRCASSLVAGVMAGGPYEQYFGPGTRLTVT.

The J gene is TRBJ2-7, the V gene TRBV13; 10 bases line up with TRBD2. This CDR3 has 18 amino acids. The ends lost 5 bases at V and 3 bases at J; junction bases unmatched: 16. The germline V gene encodes CDR1 PRHDT and CDR2 FYEKMQ (reference sequence). In nucleotides, the CDR3 is TGTGCCAGCAGCCTAGCGGGAGTAGTTTTAACCGGGGACTACGAGCAGTACTTC. This encodes CASSLAGVVLTGDYEQYF.

This clone appeared once. V and J are TRBV16 and TRBJ1-3; TRBD1 matches at 8 bases. Germline lookup yields CDR1 KGHSY and CDR2 FQNENV. After removal of 7 bases from V and 7 bases from J, the junction contained 6 bases not matched to a gene. The CDR3 runs 13 residues. DNA for the CDR3: TGTGCCAGCAAGCGGACAGGGAGCAACACCATATATTTT. The encoded protein is CASKRTGSNTIYF. The entire variable domain, with the rest obtained from reference TRBV16 and TRBJ1-3, is as follows: GEEVAQTPKHLVRGEGQKAKLYCAPIKGHSYVFWYQQVLKNEFKFLISFQNENVFDETGMPKERFSAKCLPNSPCSLEIQATKLEDSAVYFCASKRTGSNTIYFGEGSWLTVV.

This chain connects TRBV7-2 to TRBJ2-5; 10 bases line up with TRBD2. Unmatched junction bases numbered 5, after V lost 0 bases and J lost 4 bases. The CDR3 covers 16 residues. CDR1 SGHTA and CDR2 FQGNSA come from the germline V gene. The CDR3 protein is CASSLAGTSVGETQYF. The CDR3 DNA reads TGTGCCAGCAGCTTAGCCGGGACTAGCGTGGGAGAGACCCAGTACTTC.

This sequence joins TRBV9 and TRBJ2-7; 9 bases line up with TRBD2. V shed 0 bases and J 0 bases; nucleotides not matched to a gene: 4. This CDR3 has 16 amino acids. Germline V gene data show CDR1 as SGDLS and CDR2 as YYNGEE. CDR3 sequence: CASSVGLADNSYEQYF. The CDR3 DNA follows: TGTGCCAGCAGCGTAGGACTAGCGGACAACTCCTACGAGCAGTACTTC.

In its sample, this clone was seen many times. V gene TRBV5-1 combines with J gene TRBJ1-1; D not certain. The V end lost 3 bases, the J end lost 10 bases, and 16 bases lay between the germline ends. Germline CDR1 and CDR2: SGHRS and YFSETQ. The CDR3 is 13 residues long. The CDR3, as DNA: TGCGCCAGCAGCTGGGAAACCGGGGTAGGAGCTTTCTTT. Encoded protein: CASSWETGVGAFF.

V gene TRBV25-1 combines with J gene TRBJ2-5; D is unclear. Trimming took 0 bases from V and 2 from J, leaving 13 bases between them. The CDR3 has 16 amino acids. CDR1 and CDR2 from the germline V gene are MGHDK and SYGVNS. The CDR3 coding sequence is TGTGCCAGCAGTGAATATCGACCACTAACACAAGAGACCCAGTACTTC. It specifies CASSEYRPLTQETQYF.

This chain joins TRBV6-5 and TRBJ1-4, with D tentatively TRBD1 (5 bases). V was trimmed by 8 bases and J by 8 bases, leaving 12 bases between them. The CDR3 is 12 amino acids. Per the germline V gene, CDR1 is MNHEY and CDR2 is SVGAGI. CDR3 sequence: CASGGTKEKLFF. CDR3 bases: TGTGCCAGCGGGGGGACGAAGGAAAAACTGTTTTTT.

The count of this clone is one. The chain has TRBV2 and TRBJ2-1, with 15 nucleotides matching TRBD2. The CDR3 is 18 residues long. CDR1 is SNHLY and CDR2 is FYNNEI in the germline V gene. V was pared by 6 bases and J by 4 bases, with 10 bases of the junction left unmatched. The CDR3 nucleotides are TGTGCCAGCAGAGGGACTAGCGGGAGGTGGGGGGTATACAATGAGCAGTTCTTC. The encoded protein is CASRGTSGRWGVYNEQFF.

The rearrangement joins TRBV3-1 (or the pseudogene TRBV3-2) to TRBJ1-2; 7 nucleotides align to TRBD1. In germline, CDR1 is LGHDT, CDR2 YNNKEL (reference sequence). J gave up 8 bases and V 0 bases, and 6 bases lay outside the gene matches. This CDR3 is 14 amino acids long. The chain's CDR3 is CASSQDYGTDGYTF. In DNA, the CDR3 is TGTGCCAGCAGCCAAGATTACGGGACAGACGGCTACACCTTC.

This clone was detected a few times. This chain links TRBV4-3 with TRBJ2-7, with 11 bases matching TRBD1. This CDR3 has 17 residues. Germline V gives CDR1 LGHNA, CDR2 YSLEER. V shed 2 bases, J shed 5 bases, and the junction held 11 bases outside the gene matches. CDR3 residues: CASSQKTTGTGGDEQYF. CDR3 DNA sequence: TGCGCCAGCAGCCAAAAAACCACCGGGACAGGGGGGGACGAGCAGTACTTC.

This clone was seen just once. The chain carries TRBV13 and TRBJ2-7; 9 bases fit TRBD1. CDR1 PRHDT and CDR2 FYEKMQ come from the germline V gene (reference sequence). Trimming at V came to 5 bases and at J to 2 bases, leaving 7 bases not matched to a gene. The CDR3 extends over 15 amino acids. The CDR3 region has the DNA TGTGCCAGCAGCCCCCCGGACAGGGGTACCTACGAGCAGTACTTC. Translation: CASSPPDRGTYEQYF.

This chain links TRBV6-5 with TRBJ2-3; no reliable D call. V shed 8 bases and J shed 1 base, with 10 bases lying between them. CDR3 length: 13 amino acids. CDR1 MNHEY and CDR2 SVGAGI come from the germline V gene. The CDR3 reads CASWQVGTDTQYF. The DNA for the CDR3 is TGTGCCAGCTGGCAGGTGGGCACAGATACGCAGTATTTT.

The chain is built from TRBV30 and TRBJ2-5; weak D call: TRBD2 (7 bases). This CDR3 is 13 amino acids long. Germline-derived CDR1 and CDR2 are GTSNPN and SVGIG (reference sequence). The ends were cut back, 0 bases at V and 5 bases at J, with 10 bases in the middle. In DNA form, the CDR3 reads TGTGCCTGGAGTGTTAGGGGGGGGGAGACCCAGTACTTC. This translates into CAWSVRGGETQYF. Based on the CDR3 plus reference TRBV30 and TRBJ2-5, the full variable domain is SQTIHQWPATLVQPVGSPLSLECTVEGTSNPNLYWYRQAAGRGLQLLFYSVGIGQISSEVPQNLSASRPQDRQFILSSKKLLLSDSGFYLCAWSVRGGETQYFGPGTRLLVL.

The chain combines TRBV27 with TRBJ2-1; 8 bases align to TRBD2. This CDR3 has 16 amino acids. V was clipped by 6 bases and J by 9 bases; unmatched bases: 16. CDR1 is MNHEY, CDR2 SMNVEV, per germline (reference sequence). The CDR3 region is CASSPGRLAGSGEQFF. CDR3 sequence (DNA): TGTGCCAGCAGCCCCGGGAGGTTAGCGGGATCTGGTGAGCAGTTCTTC.

The J gene is TRBJ2-5, the V gene TRBV3-1 (or the pseudogene TRBV3-2), with 7 bases aligning to TRBD2. Losses at the gene ends were 3 bases for V and 4 bases for J; bases not matched to a gene: 17. The germline V gene has CDR1 LGHDT and CDR2 YNNKEL (reference sequence). The CDR3 spans 18 residues. The CDR3 coding sequence is TGTGCCAGCAGCCATAACCGACTGGGGGGGGATTGGGGAGAGACCCAGTACTTC. Translated: CASSHNRLGGDWGETQYF.

This clone was counted a single time. The CDR3 DNA sequence: TGTGCCAGCAGTTTGGGGGGACAGATCGACACTGAAGCTTTCTTT. Encoded protein: CASSLGGQIDTEAFF. The chain uses TRBV28 and TRBJ1-1; TRBD1 agrees at 7 bases. This CDR3 is built from 15 residues. Trimming at V came to 3 bases and at J to 3 bases, leaving 7 bases not matched to a gene. Germline CDR1 MDHEN, CDR2 SYDVKM.

The chain joins TRBV5-5 to TRBJ2-3, with D perhaps TRBD2 (5 bases). The CDR3 is 15 amino acids. Trimming removed 0 bases at V and 4 bases at J, with 12 bases between. Looked up from germline, CDR1 is SGHKS and CDR2 is YYEKEE (reference sequence). Here the CDR3 reads CASSLAGSWADTQYF. The CDR3 bases are TGTGCCAGCAGCTTGGCGGGGAGTTGGGCAGATACGCAGTATTTT.

As concerns this clone: Other DNA sequences in the same sample also yield this CDR3. The chain carries TRBV5-4 and TRBJ2-1; the match to TRBD2 covers 12 bases. The ends lost 5 bases at V and 5 bases at J; junction bases unmatched: 2. The germline V gene encodes CDR1 SGHNT and CDR2 YYREEE (reference sequence). The CDR3 spans 14 residues. The CDR3 DNA sequence: TGTGCCAGCAGTTGGACTAGCGGGGACAATGAGCAGTTCTTC. Its protein product is CASSWTSGDNEQFF.

This chain's CDR3 is CASSESAGNSPLHF. The DNA of the CDR3 is TGTGCCAGCAGTGAATCCGCAGGGAATTCACCCCTCCACTTT. This chain links TRBV25-1 with TRBJ1-6, with D tentatively TRBD1 (5 bases). V lost 1 base and J lost 7, with 8 bases in between. Germline V lookup: CDR1 MGHDK, CDR2 SYGVNS. This CDR3 contains 14 residues.

This sequence joins TRBV7-2 and TRBJ2-1; the D is unclear. There are 13 residues in the CDR3. The germline V gene encodes CDR1 SGHTA and CDR2 FQGNSA. V was cut by 2 bases and J by 7 bases, with 9 bases left in between. CDR3: CASSLLVSNEQFF. CDR3 in DNA: TGTGCCAGCAGCTTACTAGTTTCGAATGAGCAGTTCTTC.

The V and J genes are TRBV11-2 and TRBJ2-7, with 7 bases identical to TRBD2. Germline CDR1 and CDR2: SGHAT and FQNNGV. This CDR3 has 13 amino acids. Trimming at V came to 2 bases and at J to 5 bases, leaving 3 bases not matched to a gene. The CDR3 nucleotides are TGTGCCAGCAGCTTAACTAGCGACCACGAGCAGTACTTC. Protein: CASSLTSDHEQYF.

The V gene is TRBV19, the J gene TRBJ1-1; tentative D call: TRBD1 (5 bases). Germline V gene data show CDR1 as LNHDA and CDR2 as SQIVND (reference sequence). V lost 3 bases, J lost 7 bases, and 12 bases lay in between. The CDR3 extends over 13 amino acids. This CDR3 is CASSIGAADEAFF. The CDR3 DNA is TGTGCCAGTAGTATTGGGGCGGCAGATGAAGCTTTCTTT.

J is TRBJ2-3 and V is TRBV6-5; maybe TRBD2 (6 bases). V lost 2 bases and J 5 bases, leaving 17 bases between the germline ends. This CDR3 contains 16 residues. Germline loops: CDR1 MNHEY, CDR2 SVGAGI. The CDR3 is CASSYGRGRLGDTQYF. The CDR3 DNA reads TGTGCCAGCAGTTACGGGCGGGGCAGACTCGGAGATACGCAGTATTTT.

The rearrangement uses TRBV2 and TRBJ1-4; TRBD1 aligns across 9 bases. V lost 5 bases to trimming and J lost 7 bases; unmatched junction nucleotides: 8. CDR1 is SNHLY and CDR2 is FYNNEI in the germline V gene. There are 15 residues in the CDR3. The CDR3 region is CASSRTGTGTEKLFF. For the CDR3, the DNA is TGTGCCAGCAGTCGCACCGGGACAGGGACTGAAAAACTGTTTTTT.

The rearrangement joins TRBV5-1 to TRBJ2-7; 7 nucleotides agree with TRBD2. Germline CDR1 SGHRS, CDR2 YFSETQ. V shed 4 bases and J 5 bases; nucleotides not matched to a gene: 6. The CDR3 is 13 residues long. For the CDR3, the DNA is TGCGCCAGCAGCGGCGGGAGCGGCGACGAGCAGTACTTC. Amino acids: CASSGGSGDEQYF.